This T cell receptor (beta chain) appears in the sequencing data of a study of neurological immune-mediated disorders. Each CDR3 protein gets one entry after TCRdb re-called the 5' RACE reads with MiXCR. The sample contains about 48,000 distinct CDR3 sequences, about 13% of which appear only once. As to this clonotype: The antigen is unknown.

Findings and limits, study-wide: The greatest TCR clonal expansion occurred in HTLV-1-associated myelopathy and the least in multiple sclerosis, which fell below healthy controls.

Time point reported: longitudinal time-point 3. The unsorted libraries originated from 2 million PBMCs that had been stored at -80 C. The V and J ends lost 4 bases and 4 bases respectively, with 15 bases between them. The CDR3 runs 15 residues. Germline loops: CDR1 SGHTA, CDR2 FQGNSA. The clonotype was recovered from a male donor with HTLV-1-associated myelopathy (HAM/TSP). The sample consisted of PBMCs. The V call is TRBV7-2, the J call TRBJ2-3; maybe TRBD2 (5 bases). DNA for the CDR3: TGTGCCAGCAGCTCCCGGACTTGGAATCCAGATACGCAGTATTTT. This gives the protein CASSSRTWNPDTQYF.